A single T cell receptor (beta chain) is shown here with its context. No antigen is known for it. The data stem from a study of T cell responses to AZD1222 COVID-19 vaccine. Findings and limits, study-wide: Nearly half of spike-specific TCRs reportedly target unmutated variant regions. Spike-specific TCR breadth rose after two AZD1222 doses, and depth rose as well. The donor group comprised mostly white British people and more females; the analysis possibly underestimated clonal diversity. Regions 160-218 and 743-854 held dominance among vaccine-associated CD4 TCRs, which spanned spike.

The V and J ends lost 4 bases and 2 bases respectively, with 16 bases between them. Germline CDR1 SGHRS, CDR2 YFSETQ. The CDR3 runs to 16 residues. Assay used: immunoSEQ multiplex PCR; TCRdb lists only in-frame clones, some missing. The profile shows roughly 110,000 clones, 90% to 95% of them singletons. The starting material was peripheral blood, obtained on day 0 of AZD1222 vaccination. The chain links TRBV5-1 to TRBJ1-3; D is possibly TRBD1 (5 bases). The TCR was taken from an adult in good health. The CDR3 DNA reads as TGCGCCAGCAGCGTGTTAACCGGGACGACTGGAAACACCATATATTTT. This translates into CASSVLTGTTGNTIYF. Variable domain in full (rest from reference TRBV5-1 and TRBJ1-3): KAGVTQTPRYLIKTRGQQVTLSCSPISGHRSVSWYQQTPGQGLQFLFEYFSETQRNKGNFPGRFSGRQFSNSRSEMNVSTLELGDSALYLCASSVLTGTTGNTIYFGEGSWLTVV.